This is a list of T cell receptor beta chains from one sample in a study of blood T cell repertoires in COVID-19. The repertoire was sequenced with immunoSEQ multiplex PCR; TCRdb's copy has only in-frame clones and lacks some. Altogether 120,000 or so clones are present, about 80% being singletons, with the ten largest covering roughly 3.8%. Sequenced: peripheral blood. These receptors all stem from a woman older than 75 with acute or convalescent COVID-19. Each CDR3 is given with its conserved first and last residue. The order of the fields is clone size, D gene, J gene, V gene, CDR3 DNA, CDR3 protein. D genes are given only for firm matches. Clone size is not always given. Where it is, it says once, few, many or a class for expanded clones.

clone size: -; D gene: TRBD1; J gene: TRBJ1-1; V gene: TRBV19; CDR3 DNA: TGTGCCAGTATCACAGGGACAGGGAGGACTGAAGCTTTCTTT; CDR3 protein: CASITGTGRTEAFF
clone size: -; D gene: -; J gene: TRBJ1-2; V gene: TRBV6-1; CDR3 DNA: TGTGCCAGCAGTGATTTGAGGGAATGGGTTAGCTATGGCTACACCTTC; CDR3 protein: CASSDLREWVSYGYTF
clone size: -; D gene: TRBD1; J gene: TRBJ2-3; V gene: TRBV6-2/TRBV6-3; CDR3 DNA: TGTGCCAGCAGTCAGCCCTGGACAGGACCCCACACAGATACGCAGTATTTT; CDR3 protein: CASSQPWTGPHTDTQYF
clone size: -; D gene: -; J gene: TRBJ1-2; V gene: TRBV12-3/TRBV12-4; CDR3 DNA: TGTGCCAGCAGTTCGGAGGTTAACTATGGCTACACCTTC; CDR3 protein: CASSSEVNYGYTF
clone size: -; D gene: -; J gene: TRBJ1-5; V gene: TRBV6-1; CDR3 DNA: TGTGCCAGCAGTGAGACCTCCAAGGGGCTGCCCCAGCATTTT; CDR3 protein: CASSETSKGLPQHF
clone size: -; D gene: -; J gene: TRBJ1-2; V gene: TRBV3-1/TRBV3-2; CDR3 DNA: TGTGCCAGCAGCGACATGGGTCGTCGTGGCTACACCTTC; CDR3 protein: CASSDMGRRGYTF
clone size: -; D gene: -; J gene: TRBJ2-2; V gene: TRBV3-1/TRBV3-2; CDR3 DNA: TGTGCCAGCAGCCAAGGGTCCGGGGCCGGGGAGCTGTTTTTT; CDR3 protein: CASSQGSGAGELFF
clone size: -; D gene: -; J gene: TRBJ2-1; V gene: TRBV2; CDR3 DNA: TGTGCCAGCAGTGGGAGACCCCCCGGGAGAGATGAGCAGTTCTTC; CDR3 protein: CASSGRPPGRDEQFF
clone size: -; D gene: TRBD1; J gene: TRBJ2-7; V gene: TRBV5-1; CDR3 DNA: TGCGCCAGCAGGGGACAGGGGGAGCCCGAGCAGTACTTC; CDR3 protein: CASRGQGEPEQYF
clone size: many; D gene: -; J gene: TRBJ2-5; V gene: TRBV18; CDR3 DNA: TGTGCCAGCTCAATCCAGGCCCAGGAGGGCCAGTACTTC; CDR3 protein: CASSIQAQEGQYF
clone size: few; D gene: -; J gene: TRBJ1-5; V gene: TRBV5-5; CDR3 DNA: TGTGCCAGCAGCTTGATGGCCGACAATCAGCCCCAGCATTTT; CDR3 protein: CASSLMADNQPQHF
clone size: -; D gene: TRBD1; J gene: TRBJ1-5; V gene: TRBV28; CDR3 DNA: TGTGCCAGCAGTTCTGGACAGGGGGATCAGCCCCAGCATTTT; CDR3 protein: CASSSGQGDQPQHF
clone size: -; D gene: -; J gene: TRBJ2-5; V gene: TRBV29-1; CDR3 DNA: TGCAGCGTTGCAATAGAGACCCAGTACTTC; CDR3 protein: CSVAIETQYF
clone size: -; D gene: -; J gene: TRBJ1-5; V gene: TRBV3-1/TRBV3-2; CDR3 DNA: TGTGCCAGCAGCCAAAAGGCGGGAACCCTGAGCAATCAGCCCCAGCATTTT; CDR3 protein: CASSQKAGTLSNQPQHF
clone size: -; D gene: -; J gene: TRBJ2-7; V gene: TRBV6-5; CDR3 DNA: TGTGCCAGCAGACGCCGGGACAATTCCTACGAGCAGTACTTC; CDR3 protein: CASRRRDNSYEQYF
clone size: -; D gene: TRBD2; J gene: TRBJ2-1; V gene: TRBV6-6; CDR3 DNA: TGTGCCACCTCACTAGCGGGATACCTAGGCAATGAGCAGTTCTTC; CDR3 protein: CATSLAGYLGNEQFF
clone size: -; D gene: TRBD2; J gene: TRBJ2-7; V gene: TRBV7-8; CDR3 DNA: TGTGCCAGCAGCCCCGGGGGGGGCGGCTACGAGCAGTACTTC; CDR3 protein: CASSPGGGGYEQYF
clone size: once; D gene: -; J gene: TRBJ2-7; V gene: TRBV7-2; CDR3 DNA: TGTGCCAGCAGCTTATCGGGGGCCTACGAGCAGTACTTC; CDR3 protein: CASSLSGAYEQYF
clone size: -; D gene: -; J gene: TRBJ2-6; V gene: TRBV6-5; CDR3 DNA: TGTGCCAGCAGTCGACAATTCTCTGGGGCCAACGTCCTGACTTTC; CDR3 protein: CASSRQFSGANVLTF
clone size: -; D gene: TRBD1; J gene: TRBJ1-3; V gene: TRBV6-6; CDR3 DNA: TGTGCCAGCAGTGGAAGGACAGGCGGAGATGGAAACACCATATATTTT; CDR3 protein: CASSGRTGGDGNTIYF
clone size: few; D gene: TRBD2; J gene: TRBJ2-7; V gene: TRBV5-4; CDR3 DNA: TGTGCCAGCAGCCCGGGGGGGCCCTACGAGCAGTACTTC; CDR3 protein: CASSPGGPYEQYF
clone size: -; D gene: TRBD1; J gene: TRBJ1-6; V gene: TRBV3-1/TRBV3-2; CDR3 DNA: TGTGCCAGCAGCCCCTGGGACAGGGGAAATTCACCCCTCCACTTT; CDR3 protein: CASSPWDRGNSPLHF
clone size: -; D gene: -; J gene: TRBJ1-2; V gene: TRBV2; CDR3 DNA: TGTGCCAGCAGTGGGGGGGCTAACTATGGCTACACCTTC; CDR3 protein: CASSGGANYGYTF
clone size: -; D gene: -; J gene: TRBJ2-7; V gene: TRBV27; CDR3 DNA: TGTGCCACCGAACATGCCTACGAGCAGTACTTC; CDR3 protein: CATEHAYEQYF
clone size: -; D gene: TRBD2; J gene: TRBJ2-1; V gene: TRBV10-3; CDR3 DNA: TGTGCCGCTGGTGAGGGGACTAGCAACTACAATGAGCAGTTCTTC; CDR3 protein: CAAGEGTSNYNEQFF
clone size: once; D gene: -; J gene: TRBJ1-2; V gene: TRBV27; CDR3 DNA: TGTGCCAGCAAATCCGCGGGGGGCGGCGACGGCTACACCTTC; CDR3 protein: CASKSAGGGDGYTF
clone size: -; D gene: TRBD2; J gene: TRBJ2-2; V gene: TRBV9; CDR3 DNA: TGTGCCAGCAGCGCAATAGCGGGGGCCTACACCGGGGAGCTGTTTTTT; CDR3 protein: CASSAIAGAYTGELFF
clone size: -; D gene: TRBD2; J gene: TRBJ2-2; V gene: TRBV7-9; CDR3 DNA: TGTGCCAGCAGCTTAGTTTTCGGGACGAGCGGGAGCGGCGGGGAGCTGTTTTTT; CDR3 protein: CASSLVFGTSGSGGELFF
clone size: -; D gene: TRBD1; J gene: TRBJ1-1; V gene: TRBV4-2; CDR3 DNA: TGTGCCAGCAGCCAAGAGCACAGGGGGCTTAACACTGAAGCTTTCTTT; CDR3 protein: CASSQEHRGLNTEAFF
clone size: -; D gene: -; J gene: TRBJ1-5; V gene: TRBV18; CDR3 DNA: TGTGCCAGCTCGACGGGTCTAAGGGGGAATCAGCCCCAGCATTTT; CDR3 protein: CASSTGLRGNQPQHF
clone size: -; D gene: TRBD1; J gene: TRBJ2-3; V gene: TRBV6-1; CDR3 DNA: TGTGCCAGCAGTGGACAGGGGGCGCTGAGGACAGATACGCAGTATTTT; CDR3 protein: CASSGQGALRTDTQYF
clone size: few; D gene: -; J gene: TRBJ2-7; V gene: TRBV28; CDR3 DNA: TGTGCCAGCACTCCTTTAGCGGCCTCCTACGAGCAGTACTTC; CDR3 protein: CASTPLAASYEQYF
clone size: -; D gene: TRBD1; J gene: TRBJ1-5; V gene: TRBV7-6; CDR3 DNA: TGTGCCAGCAGCACAGACAGGGGCCAGCCCCAGCATTTT; CDR3 protein: CASSTDRGQPQHF
clone size: few; D gene: -; J gene: TRBJ1-2; V gene: TRBV7-9; CDR3 DNA: TGTGCCAGCAGCCCCGGCGGGACCCTGGAGGGATATGGCTACACCTTC; CDR3 protein: CASSPGGTLEGYGYTF
clone size: -; D gene: TRBD2; J gene: TRBJ2-5; V gene: TRBV7-2; CDR3 DNA: TGTGCCAGCAGAACCAGCGGGGCGGGAGAGCGGGAGACCCAGTACTTC; CDR3 protein: CASRTSGAGERETQYF
clone size: once; D gene: -; J gene: TRBJ2-1; V gene: TRBV18; CDR3 DNA: TGTGCCAGCTCACCACAAACGGGGGGCGATTACAATGAGCAGTTCTTC; CDR3 protein: CASSPQTGGDYNEQFF
clone size: -; D gene: -; J gene: TRBJ2-5; V gene: TRBV2; CDR3 DNA: TGTGCCAGCAGTGAAGCGAGGGTTGGGCAAGAGACCCAGTACTTC; CDR3 protein: CASSEARVGQETQYF
clone size: -; D gene: -; J gene: TRBJ2-7; V gene: TRBV5-1; CDR3 DNA: TGCGCCAGCAGTTCCCGGGGTCCCATGGAGCAGTACTTC; CDR3 protein: CASSSRGPMEQYF
clone size: -; D gene: -; J gene: TRBJ2-1; V gene: TRBV4-2; CDR3 DNA: TGTGCCAGCAGCCCACAGAACCCCGATGAGCAGTTCTTC; CDR3 protein: CASSPQNPDEQFF
clone size: once; D gene: -; J gene: TRBJ2-7; V gene: TRBV7-8; CDR3 DNA: TGTGCCAGCAGCTACGTTAACCCCGGCTCCTACGAGCAGTACTTC; CDR3 protein: CASSYVNPGSYEQYF
clone size: once; D gene: TRBD1; J gene: TRBJ1-2; V gene: TRBV3-1/TRBV3-2; CDR3 DNA: TGTGCCAGCAGCCTAGACCCGGGACAGGGGGCGCGGGGCTACACCTTC; CDR3 protein: CASSLDPGQGARGYTF
clone size: -; D gene: -; J gene: TRBJ2-6; V gene: TRBV9; CDR3 DNA: TGTGCCAGCAGCTCCAGTTGGAGATATGACCCTTCTGGGGCCAACGTCCTGACTTTC; CDR3 protein: CASSSSWRYDPSGANVLTF
clone size: -; D gene: TRBD2; J gene: TRBJ2-2; V gene: TRBV4-2; CDR3 DNA: TGTGCCAGCAGCCAAACTAGCGGGAAAAACACCGGGGAGCTGTTTTTT; CDR3 protein: CASSQTSGKNTGELFF
clone size: -; D gene: -; J gene: TRBJ2-5; V gene: TRBV14; CDR3 DNA: TGTGCCAGCAGCCGCCAGGTTTTTCAAGAGACCCAGTACTTC; CDR3 protein: CASSRQVFQETQYF
clone size: -; D gene: -; J gene: TRBJ1-1; V gene: TRBV28; CDR3 DNA: TGTGCCAGCAGTTTATTGACAGTCCGTTTCACTGAAGCTTTCTTT; CDR3 protein: CASSLLTVRFTEAFF
clone size: -; D gene: -; J gene: TRBJ2-3; V gene: TRBV10-1; CDR3 DNA: TGCGCCAGCAGTGATGGTGGGAGAACAGATACGCAGTATTTT; CDR3 protein: CASSDGGRTDTQYF
clone size: few; D gene: -; J gene: TRBJ1-1; V gene: TRBV18; CDR3 DNA: TGTGCCAGCTCACCCGGACTGATGAACACTGAAGCTTTCTTT; CDR3 protein: CASSPGLMNTEAFF
clone size: -; D gene: TRBD2; J gene: TRBJ2-1; V gene: TRBV19; CDR3 DNA: TGTGCCAGTAGTATAGATCCTCCAGGACTAGCGGGGAGGGATGAGCAGTTCTTC; CDR3 protein: CASSIDPPGLAGRDEQFF
clone size: few; D gene: TRBD2; J gene: TRBJ2-4; V gene: TRBV28; CDR3 DNA: TGTGCCATCTCGGAGGGAGGGGAAAACATTCAGTACTTC; CDR3 protein: CAISEGGENIQYF
clone size: -; D gene: -; J gene: TRBJ2-7; V gene: TRBV12-3/TRBV12-4; CDR3 DNA: TGTGCCAGCAGTACTTTATACGAGCAGTACTTC; CDR3 protein: CASSTLYEQYF
clone size: -; D gene: TRBD1; J gene: TRBJ1-1; V gene: TRBV10-3; CDR3 DNA: TGTGCCATCAGCCGGGACAGGGACGGGAACACTGAAGCTTTCTTT; CDR3 protein: CAISRDRDGNTEAFF